This TCR beta chain was captured by sequencing in a study of T-cell memory formation after mild COVID-19. The germline gives CDR1 SQVTM, CDR2 ANQGSEA. The CDR3 runs 12 residues. V was pared by 7 bases and J by 1 base, with 10 bases between. TCRdb re-called the 5' RACE reads through MiXCR, storing one row per CDR3 protein. The table includes about 470,000 distinct CDR3 sequences, approximately 18% detected once. General study results and limits: Among clones contracting day 15 to 85, CD4/CD8 was balanced, whereas later expanders leaned CD4+. Pre-infection memory harbored some responding clones, suggesting cross-reactive memory joined.

Points on this clonotype: What it binds is not known.

The sequenced sample was PBMCs or a T cell subset sorted from them (not recorded which). The clonotype comes from an adult woman who had mild COVID-19 (a few samples of this study predate the infection). Cell type and time point are not known. The chain recombines TRBV29-1 with TRBJ1-1; D possibly corresponds to TRBD1 (6 bases). The CDR3 reads CSARTANTEAFF. The DNA for the CDR3 is TGCAGCGCCCGGACAGCGAACACTGAAGCTTTCTTT.